This T cell receptor (beta chain) was identified during a study of Tregs in tolerant kidney transplant recipients. Using immunoSEQ multiplex PCR, the repertoire was profiled, and TCRdb retains in-frame clones only, with some absent. The table includes 84,000 or so clones, 90% to 95% detected once. The nonmyeloablative bone marrow transplants came from related graft donors, with transient mixed chimerism. The CDR3 runs 15 residues. The V and J ends lost 0 bases and 3 bases respectively, with 10 bases between them. The germline CDR1 and CDR2 sequences are SGHRS and YFSETQ. The table lists this clone with a count of one.

This TCR derives from a human patient who received a combined kidney and bone marrow transplant. Some T cells here may be from the graft donor. The sample was CD4+ T cells from blood (PBMCs), taken 12 months after the transplant. J is TRBJ1-5 and V is TRBV5-1; no definite D call. The CDR3 nucleotides are TGCGCCAGCAGCTTGGCCGGGAGCGACAATCAGCCCCAGCATTTT. Its translation is CASSLAGSDNQPQHF.